This T cell receptor (beta chain) was sequenced in a study of shared clonotypes between healthy human individuals. The repertoire was sequenced with immunoSEQ multiplex PCR; TCRdb's copy has only in-frame clones and lacks some. The sample includes 1.6 million or so clones, about 96% of them seen just once. The CDR3 totals 15 residues. CDR1 and CDR2 from the germline V gene are MNHEY and SVGAGI. The ends lost 4 bases at V and 5 bases at J; junction bases unmatched: 10. This sequence originates from a man aged 25-45 years in good health. Source material: naive CD4+ T cells sorted from blood. Subset indicated: CD45RA+ positively selected. The chain couples TRBV6-5 to TRBJ2-5, with 7 bases identical to TRBD1. CDR3 nucleotide sequence: TGTGCCAGCAGTTTAAGACAGGGCTCAGGGGAGACCCAGTACTTC. It translates to CASSLRQGSGETQYF.